This TCR beta chain was obtained from a study of T cell repertoires in cytomegalovirus infection. Study-wide context: Public signatures in TCR beta pointed to CMV infection and matching HLA type. Notes on the study in general: HLA-C-restricted CMV clonotypes gave the most frequent clonotype in two of eight donors. Frequencies of public TCR beta families were cumulated, and this identified carriers of CMV plus the relevant HLA.

This clonotype was seen at least ten times. Antigen unknown. TCRdb passed the reads through MiXCR, listing each CDR3 protein once. The sample carries almost 550,000 distinct CDR3 sequences, approximately 15% recorded once. Trimming shortened V by 3 bases and J by 4 bases, and 13 bases separated the two germline ends. This CDR3 contains 15 residues. The germline gives CDR1 MDHEN, CDR2 SYDVKM. The specimen sequenced was CD8+ T cells from PBMCs. V is TRBV28 and J is TRBJ1-5; D is ambiguous. The clonotype was recovered from a human donor in good health (CMV status not recorded). Some clones in this sample may be carry-over from other donors' samples. The CDR3 protein is CASSLATDVNQPQHF. The CDR3 coding sequence is TGTGCCAGCAGTTTGGCGACGGACGTTAATCAGCCCCAGCATTTT.